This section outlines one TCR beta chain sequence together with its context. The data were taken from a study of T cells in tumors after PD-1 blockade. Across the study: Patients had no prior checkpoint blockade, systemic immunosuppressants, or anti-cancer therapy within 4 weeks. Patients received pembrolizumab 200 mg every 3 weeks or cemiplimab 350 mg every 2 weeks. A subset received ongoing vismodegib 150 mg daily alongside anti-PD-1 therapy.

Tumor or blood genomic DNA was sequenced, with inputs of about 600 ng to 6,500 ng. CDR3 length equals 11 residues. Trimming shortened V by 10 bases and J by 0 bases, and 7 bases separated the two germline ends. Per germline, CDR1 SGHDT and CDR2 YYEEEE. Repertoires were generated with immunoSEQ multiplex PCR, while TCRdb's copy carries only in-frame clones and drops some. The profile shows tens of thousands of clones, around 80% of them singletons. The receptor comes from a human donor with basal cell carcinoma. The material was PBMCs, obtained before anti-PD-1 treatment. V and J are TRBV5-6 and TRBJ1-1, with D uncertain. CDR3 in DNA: TGTGCCGGCTACATGAACACTGAAGCTTTCTTT. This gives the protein CAGYMNTEAFF.